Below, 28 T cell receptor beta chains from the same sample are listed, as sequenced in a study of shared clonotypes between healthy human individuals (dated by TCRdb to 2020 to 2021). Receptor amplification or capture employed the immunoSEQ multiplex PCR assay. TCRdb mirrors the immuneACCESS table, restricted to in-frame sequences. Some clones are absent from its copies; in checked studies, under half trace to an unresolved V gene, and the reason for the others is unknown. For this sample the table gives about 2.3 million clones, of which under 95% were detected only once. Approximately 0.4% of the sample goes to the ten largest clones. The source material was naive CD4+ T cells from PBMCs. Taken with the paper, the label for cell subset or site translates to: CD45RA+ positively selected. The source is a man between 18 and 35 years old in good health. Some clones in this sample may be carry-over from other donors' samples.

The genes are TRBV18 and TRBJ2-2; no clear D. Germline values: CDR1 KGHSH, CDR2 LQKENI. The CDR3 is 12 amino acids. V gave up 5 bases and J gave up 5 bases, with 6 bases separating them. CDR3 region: CASSYETGELFF. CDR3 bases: TGTGCCAGCTCATACGAGACCGGGGAGCTGTTTTTT. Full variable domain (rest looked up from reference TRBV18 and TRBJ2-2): NAGVMQNPRHLVRRRGQEARLRCSPMKGHSHVYWYRQLPEEGLKFMVYLQKENIIDESGMPKERFSAEFPKEGPSILRIQQVVRGDSAAYFCASSYETGELFFGEGSRLTVL.

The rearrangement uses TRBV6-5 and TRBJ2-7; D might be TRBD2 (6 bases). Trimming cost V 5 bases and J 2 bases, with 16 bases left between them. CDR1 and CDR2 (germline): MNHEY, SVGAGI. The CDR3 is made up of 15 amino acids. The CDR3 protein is CASSGRDWGTYEQYF. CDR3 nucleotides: TGTGCCAGCAGTGGTCGGGACTGGGGCACCTACGAGCAGTACTTC.

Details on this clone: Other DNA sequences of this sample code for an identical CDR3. CDR3 nucleotides: TGCGCCAGCAGGGCCAGGGGGGTCACCGGGGAGCTGTTTTTT. It codes for CASRARGVTGELFF. The chain is built from TRBV4-1 and TRBJ2-2; tentatively, D is TRBD1 (7 bases). This CDR3 spans 14 amino acids. Trimming removed 6 bases from V and 4 bases from J, with 12 bases in between. CDR1 and CDR2 (germline): MGHRA, YSYEKL.

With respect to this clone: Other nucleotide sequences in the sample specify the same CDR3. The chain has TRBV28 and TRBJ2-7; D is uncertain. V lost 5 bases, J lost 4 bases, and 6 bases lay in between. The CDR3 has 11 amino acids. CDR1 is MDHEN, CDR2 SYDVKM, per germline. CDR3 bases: TGTGCCAGCAGTCGACAATACGAGCAGTACTTC. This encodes CASSRQYEQYF.

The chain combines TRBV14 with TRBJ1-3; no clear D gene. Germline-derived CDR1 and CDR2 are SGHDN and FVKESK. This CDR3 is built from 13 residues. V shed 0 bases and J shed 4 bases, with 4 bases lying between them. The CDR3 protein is CASSQDGGNTIYF. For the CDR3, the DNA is TGTGCCAGCAGCCAAGACGGCGGAAACACCATATATTTT.

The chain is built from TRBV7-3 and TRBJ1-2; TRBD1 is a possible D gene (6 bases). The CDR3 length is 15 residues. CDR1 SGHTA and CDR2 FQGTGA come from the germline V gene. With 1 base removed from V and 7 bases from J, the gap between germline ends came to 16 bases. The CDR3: CASSLNPTGKVGYTF. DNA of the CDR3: TGTGCCAGCAGCTTAAACCCGACAGGCAAAGTTGGCTACACCTTC.

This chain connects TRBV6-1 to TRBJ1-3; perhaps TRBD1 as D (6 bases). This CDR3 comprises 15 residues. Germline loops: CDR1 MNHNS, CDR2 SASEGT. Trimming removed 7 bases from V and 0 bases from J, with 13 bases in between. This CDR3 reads CASTSDRSSGNTIYF. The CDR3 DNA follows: TGTGCCAGCACCTCCGACAGGAGCTCTGGAAACACCATATATTTT.

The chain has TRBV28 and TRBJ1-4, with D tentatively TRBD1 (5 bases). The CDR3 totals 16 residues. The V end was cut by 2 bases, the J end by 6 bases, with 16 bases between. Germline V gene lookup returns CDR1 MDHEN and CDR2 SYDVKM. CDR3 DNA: TGTGCCAGCAGTTTAACTTTGGGCAGGGTAGATGAAAAACTGTTTTTT. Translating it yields CASSLTLGRVDEKLFF.

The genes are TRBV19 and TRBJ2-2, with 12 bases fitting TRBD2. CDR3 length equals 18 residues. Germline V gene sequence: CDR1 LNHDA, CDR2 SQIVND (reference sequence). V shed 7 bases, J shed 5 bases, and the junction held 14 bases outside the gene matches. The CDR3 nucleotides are TGTGCCAGTAAGGCGGCTAGCGGGAGGGCCGAGTTAACCGGGGAGCTGTTTTTT. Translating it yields CASKAASGRAELTGELFF.

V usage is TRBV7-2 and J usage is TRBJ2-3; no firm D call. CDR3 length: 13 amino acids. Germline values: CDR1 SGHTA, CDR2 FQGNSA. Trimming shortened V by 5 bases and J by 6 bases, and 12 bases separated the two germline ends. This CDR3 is CASSNKGLDTQYF. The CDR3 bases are TGTGCCAGCAGCAATAAGGGTTTGGATACGCAGTATTTT. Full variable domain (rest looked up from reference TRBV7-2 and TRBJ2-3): GAGVSQSPSNKVTEKGKDVELRCDPISGHTALYWYRQSLGQGLEFLIYFQGNSAPDKSGLPSDRFSAERTGGSVSTLTIQRTQQEDSAVYLCASSNKGLDTQYFGPGTRLTVL.

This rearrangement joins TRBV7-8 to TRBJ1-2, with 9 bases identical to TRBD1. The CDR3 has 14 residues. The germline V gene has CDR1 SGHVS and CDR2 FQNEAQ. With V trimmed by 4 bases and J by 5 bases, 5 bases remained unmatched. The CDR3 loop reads CASSSRDRVYGYTF. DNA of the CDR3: TGTGCCAGCAGCTCCCGGGACAGGGTTTATGGCTACACCTTC.

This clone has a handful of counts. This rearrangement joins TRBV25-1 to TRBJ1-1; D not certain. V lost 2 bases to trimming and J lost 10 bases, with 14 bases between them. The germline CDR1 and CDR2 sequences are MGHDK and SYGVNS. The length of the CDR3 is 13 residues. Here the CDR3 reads CASSEPGGVAAFF. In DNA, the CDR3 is TGTGCCAGCAGTGAACCAGGCGGGGTTGCAGCTTTCTTT.

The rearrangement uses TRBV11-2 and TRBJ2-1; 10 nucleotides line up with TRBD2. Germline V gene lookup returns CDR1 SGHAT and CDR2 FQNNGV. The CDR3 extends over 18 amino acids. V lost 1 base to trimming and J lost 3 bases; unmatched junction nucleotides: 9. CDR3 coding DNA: TGTGCCAGCAGCTTAGGAACCACGGTAGCGGGAGGCTACAATGAGCAGTTCTTC. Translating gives CASSLGTTVAGGYNEQFF. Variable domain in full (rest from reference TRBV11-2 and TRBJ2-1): EAGVAQSPRYKIIEKRQSVAFWCNPISGHATLYWYQQILGQGPKLLIQFQNNGVVDDSQLPKDRFSAERLKGVDSTLKIQPAKLEDSAVYLCASSLGTTVAGGYNEQFFGPGTRLTVL.

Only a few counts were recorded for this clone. CDR3 nucleotide sequence: TGCGCCAGCCTTACAAAGCGGAACTATGGCTACACCTTC. Translating gives CASLTKRNYGYTF. The chain combines TRBV5-1 with TRBJ1-2, with D hard to call. Trimming left V 7 bases short and J 2 bases short, with 12 bases between. The CDR3 sequence is 13 residues long. The germline V gene encodes CDR1 SGHRS and CDR2 YFSETQ. Full variable domain (missing parts from reference TRBV5-1 and TRBJ1-2): KAGVTQTPRYLIKTRGQQVTLSCSPISGHRSVSWYQQTPGQGLQFLFEYFSETQRNKGNFPGRFSGRQFSNSRSEMNVSTLELGDSALYLCASLTKRNYGYTFGSGTRLTVV.

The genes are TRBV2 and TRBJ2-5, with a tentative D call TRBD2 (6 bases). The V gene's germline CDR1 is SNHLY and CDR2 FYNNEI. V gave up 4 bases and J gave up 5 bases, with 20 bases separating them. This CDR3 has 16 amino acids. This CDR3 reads CASSARKGGPMETQYF. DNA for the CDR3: TGTGCCAGCAGTGCCAGAAAGGGAGGTCCAATGGAGACCCAGTACTTC. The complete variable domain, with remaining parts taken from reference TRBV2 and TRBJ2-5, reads EPEVTQTPSHQVTQMGQEVILRCVPISNHLYFYWYRQILGQKVEFLVSFYNNEISEKSEIFDDQFSVERPDGSNFTLKIRSTKLEDSAMYFCASSARKGGPMETQYFGPGTRLLVL.

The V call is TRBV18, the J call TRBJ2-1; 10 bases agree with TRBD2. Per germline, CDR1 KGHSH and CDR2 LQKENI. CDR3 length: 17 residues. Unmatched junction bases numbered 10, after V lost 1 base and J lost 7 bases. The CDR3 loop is CASSPQSSGRVLNEQFF. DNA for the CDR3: TGTGCCAGCTCACCACAGTCAAGCGGGAGGGTGCTAAATGAGCAGTTCTTC.

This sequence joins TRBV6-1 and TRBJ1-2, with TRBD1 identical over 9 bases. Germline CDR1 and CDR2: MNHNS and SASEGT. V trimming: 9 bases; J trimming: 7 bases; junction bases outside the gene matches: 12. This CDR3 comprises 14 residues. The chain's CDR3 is CASVPYRGQFGYTF. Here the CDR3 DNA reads TGTGCCAGTGTCCCTTACAGGGGGCAGTTTGGCTACACCTTC.

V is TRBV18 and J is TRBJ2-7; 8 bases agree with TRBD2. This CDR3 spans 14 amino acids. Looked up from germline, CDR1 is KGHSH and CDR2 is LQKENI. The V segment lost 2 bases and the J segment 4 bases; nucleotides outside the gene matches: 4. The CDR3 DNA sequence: TGTGCCAGCTCACCAGGGGCTAGCGGGTACGAGCAGTACTTC. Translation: CASSPGASGYEQYF.

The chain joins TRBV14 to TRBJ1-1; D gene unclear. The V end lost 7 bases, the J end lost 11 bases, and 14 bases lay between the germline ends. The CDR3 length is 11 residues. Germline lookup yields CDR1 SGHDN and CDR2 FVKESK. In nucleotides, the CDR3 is TGTGCCAGCATTGCAGGACGGATGGCTTTCTTT. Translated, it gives CASIAGRMAFF.

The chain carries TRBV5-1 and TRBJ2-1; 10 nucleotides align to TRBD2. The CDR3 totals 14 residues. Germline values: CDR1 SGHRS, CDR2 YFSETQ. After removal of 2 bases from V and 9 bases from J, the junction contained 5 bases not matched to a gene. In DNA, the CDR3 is TGCGCCAGCAGCTTCGGGACTAGCGTGGGTGAGCAGTTCTTC. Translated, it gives CASSFGTSVGEQFF.

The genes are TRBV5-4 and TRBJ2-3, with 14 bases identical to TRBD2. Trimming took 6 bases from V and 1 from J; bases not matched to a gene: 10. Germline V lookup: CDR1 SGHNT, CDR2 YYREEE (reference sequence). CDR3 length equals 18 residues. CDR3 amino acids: CASTQGTSGSWGTDTQYF. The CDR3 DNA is TGTGCCAGCACCCAGGGGACTAGCGGGAGTTGGGGCACAGATACGCAGTATTTT.

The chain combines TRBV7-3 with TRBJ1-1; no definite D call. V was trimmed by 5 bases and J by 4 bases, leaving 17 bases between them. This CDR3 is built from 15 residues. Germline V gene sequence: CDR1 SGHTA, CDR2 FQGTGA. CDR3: CASSPQGMGGTEAFF. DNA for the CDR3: TGTGCCAGCAGCCCCCAAGGGATGGGTGGCACTGAAGCTTTCTTT.

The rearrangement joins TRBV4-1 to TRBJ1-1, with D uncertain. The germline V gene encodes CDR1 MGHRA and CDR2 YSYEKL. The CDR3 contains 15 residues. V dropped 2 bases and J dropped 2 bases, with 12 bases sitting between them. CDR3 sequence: CASSQFYLPNTEAFF. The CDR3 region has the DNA TGCGCCAGCAGCCAATTTTATTTACCCAACACTGAAGCTTTCTTT.

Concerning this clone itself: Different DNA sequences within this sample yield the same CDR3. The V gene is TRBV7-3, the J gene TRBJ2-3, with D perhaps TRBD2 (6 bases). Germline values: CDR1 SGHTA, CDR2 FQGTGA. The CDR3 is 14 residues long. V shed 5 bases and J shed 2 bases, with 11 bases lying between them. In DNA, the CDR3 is TGTGCCAGCAGCCTGGGACTGCACACAGATACGCAGTATTTT. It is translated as CASSLGLHTDTQYF.

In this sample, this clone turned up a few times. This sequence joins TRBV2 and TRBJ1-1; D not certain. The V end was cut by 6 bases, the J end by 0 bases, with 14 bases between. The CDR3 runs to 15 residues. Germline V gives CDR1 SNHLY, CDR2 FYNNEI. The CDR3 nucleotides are TGTGCCAGCAGGGAGACAACCAGATTGAACACTGAAGCTTTCTTT. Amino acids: CASRETTRLNTEAFF.

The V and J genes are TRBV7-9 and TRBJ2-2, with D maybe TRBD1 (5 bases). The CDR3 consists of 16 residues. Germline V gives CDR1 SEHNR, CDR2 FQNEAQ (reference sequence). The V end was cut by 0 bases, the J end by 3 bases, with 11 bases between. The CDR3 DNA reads TGTGCCAGCAGCTTAGCGCCCCAGGGTTACACCGGGGAGCTGTTTTTT. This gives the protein CASSLAPQGYTGELFF.

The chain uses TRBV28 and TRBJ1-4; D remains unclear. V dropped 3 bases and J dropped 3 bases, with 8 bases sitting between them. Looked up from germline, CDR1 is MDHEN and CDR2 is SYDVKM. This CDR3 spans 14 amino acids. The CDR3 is CASSLLASNEKLFF. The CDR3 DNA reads TGTGCCAGCAGTTTGCTGGCATCTAATGAAAAACTGTTTTTT.

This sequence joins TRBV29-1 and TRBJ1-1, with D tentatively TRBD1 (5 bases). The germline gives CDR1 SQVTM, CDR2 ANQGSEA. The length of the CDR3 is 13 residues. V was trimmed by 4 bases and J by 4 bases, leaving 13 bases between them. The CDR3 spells CSVGAQGGTEAFF. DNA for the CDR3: TGCAGCGTTGGAGCCCAGGGTGGCACTGAAGCTTTCTTT.